Listed below are T cell receptor beta chains from one sample, sequenced in a study of T cells after yellow fever vaccination. One entry per CDR3 protein results from TCRdb running MiXCR on the 5' RACE reads. The table includes over 8,000 distinct CDR3 sequences, around 4.8% detected once. Material: PBMCs, either bulk or a sorted T-cell subset (CD4+, CD8+, memory, or dextramer-sorted; not recorded which), obtained less than 16 days after the first yellow fever vaccination. The receptors shown here come from a man aged 18 to 30 who received the YFV17D yellow fever vaccine. Each CDR3 is given with its conserved first and last residue. Each record gives: clone size, J gene, V gene, D gene, CDR3 protein, CDR3 DNA. D genes are given only for firm matches. For some rows the clone size is stated as once, few or many, or as a class when expanded; others skip it.

>medium-sized|TRBJ2-1|TRBV7-9|.
CASSPEGYNEQFF
TGTGCCAGCAGTCCGGAGGGGTACAATGAGCAGTTCTTC
>many|TRBJ1-3|TRBV4-3|.
CASSIGTGDTIYF
TGCGCCAGCAGCATAGGGACCGGGGACACCATATATTTT
>many|TRBJ2-2|TRBV12-3/TRBV12-4|TRBD2
CASSLRLLRGAPGTGELFF
TGTGCCAGCAGTTTAAGATTGTTGCGGGGGGCCCCTGGGACCGGGGAGCTGTTTTTT
>medium-sized|TRBJ2-1|TRBV7-8|TRBD2
CASSFGTSVLISQFF
TGTGCCAGCAGCTTCGGGACTAGCGTCTTGATCTCCCAGTTCTTC
>medium-sized|TRBJ2-4|TRBV4-3|TRBD1
CASSSQFSVGTGQNIQYF
TGCGCCAGCAGCTCGCAATTTTCAGTCGGGACAGGGCAAAACATTCAGTACTTC
>medium-sized|TRBJ2-1|TRBV5-1|TRBD2
CASSGQAGGSGNEQFF
TGCGCCAGCAGCGGTCAAGCGGGGGGCTCCGGCAATGAGCAGTTCTTC
>medium-sized|TRBJ2-3|TRBV4-3|.
CASSHDTNTDTQYF
TGCGCCAGCAGCCATGATACCAACACAGATACGCAGTATTTT
>many|TRBJ1-1|TRBV5-8|.
CASRPGQSEAFF
TGTGCCAGCAGACCAGGACAGTCTGAGGCTTTCTTT
>many|TRBJ1-1|TRBV20-1|TRBD1
CSAPKGQANTEAFF
TGCAGTGCTCCAAAGGGACAGGCGAACACTGAAGCTTTCTTT
>medium-sized|TRBJ2-2|TRBV5-6|.
CASREGNTGELFF
TGTGCCAGCAGGGAGGGGAACACCGGGGAGCTGTTTTTT
>few|TRBJ2-2|TRBV5-1|TRBD2
CASKPSAGGTGELFF
TGCGCCAGCAAACCTTCTGCGGGGGGCACCGGGGAGCTGTTTTTT
>many|TRBJ1-2|TRBV18|.
CASSSSQGLYGYTF
TGTGCCAGCTCATCATCGCAGGGCCTCTATGGCTACACCTTC
>many|TRBJ1-6|TRBV15|TRBD1
CATSRATGGRGYNSPLHF
TGTGCCACCAGCAGGGCCACAGGGGGAAGGGGCTATAATTCACCCCTCCACTTT
>many|TRBJ2-5|TRBV5-5|TRBD1
CASSLSGSPTGQETQYF
TGTGCCAGCAGCTTATCGGGTAGCCCGACAGGGCAAGAGACCCAGTACTTC
>many|TRBJ2-5|TRBV5-1|TRBD1
CASSPSMTGDETQYF
TGCGCCAGCAGCCCGTCCATGACAGGGGACGAGACCCAGTACTTC
>many|TRBJ2-1|TRBV6-2/TRBV6-3|TRBD2
CASSYILGLAGYRNEQFF
TGTGCCAGCAGTTATATTTTGGGACTAGCGGGGTATCGCAATGAGCAGTTCTTC
>.|TRBJ2-3|TRBV4-3|TRBD2
CACSQDHRTSEDTQYF
TGCGCCTGCAGCCAAGATCACCGGACTAGCGAAGATACGCAGTATTTT
>medium-sized|TRBJ1-1|TRBV7-2|.
CASSVYSRAEAFF
TGTGCCAGCAGCGTCTATTCTCGGGCTGAAGCTTTCTTT
>medium-sized|TRBJ2-5|TRBV20-1|.
CSARGTLSGKETQYF
TGCAGTGCTAGAGGAACCCTGTCCGGGAAAGAGACCCAGTACTTC
>many|TRBJ1-3|TRBV12-3/TRBV12-4|.
CASTPHSSGNTIYF
TGTGCCAGCACCCCCCACAGCTCTGGAAACACCATATATTTT
>.|TRBJ2-3|TRBV3-1|.
CASSKQDTRTHTQYF
TGTGCCAGCTCCAAGCAGGACACTAGGACACATACGCAGTATTTT
>many|TRBJ2-7|TRBV20-1|.
CSASLGAEMYEQYF
TGCAGTGCTAGCCTGGGGGCTGAAATGTACGAGCAGTACTTC
>many|TRBJ2-6|TRBV7-2|.
CASSFRWGTGANVLTF
TGTGCCAGCAGCTTTAGGTGGGGAACTGGGGCCAACGTCCTGACTTTC